The 21 T cell receptor beta chains in this list originate from one sample, sequenced in a study of blood T cell repertoires in COVID-19. TCRdb keeps only in-frame clones here, not all; method: immunoSEQ multiplex PCR. The sample includes under 250,000 clones, roughly 82% of them seen just once. The source material was peripheral blood. The receptors stem from an elderly woman with COVID-19, enrolled during active disease.

This rearrangement joins TRBV5-6 to TRBJ1-6, with 7 bases that match TRBD1. The germline V gene encodes CDR1 SGHDT and CDR2 YYEEEE. The CDR3 length is 15 residues. V shed 0 bases and J 7 bases; nucleotides not matched to a gene: 4. The CDR3: CASSLGRTGNSPLHF. CDR3 nucleotides: TGTGCCAGCAGCTTGGGACGGACAGGAAATTCACCCCTCCACTTT.

V is TRBV5-1 and J is TRBJ1-2, with TRBD1 matching 10 bases. This CDR3 has 16 residues. The germline V gene encodes CDR1 SGHRS and CDR2 YFSETQ. V was clipped by 0 bases and J by 6 bases; unmatched bases: 8. Written as DNA, the CDR3 is TGCGCCAGCAGCTTGGATCGGGGACAGGGGCTCGATGGCTACACCTTC. This sequence encodes CASSLDRGQGLDGYTF.

This chain's CDR3 is CASSQGEGLLWGELFF. The CDR3, as DNA: TGTGCCAGCAGCCAAGGAGAGGGACTTCTATGGGGGGAGCTGTTTTTT. The chain carries TRBV3-1 (or the pseudogene TRBV3-2) and TRBJ2-2, with D perhaps TRBD2 (6 bases). V dropped 1 base and J dropped 8 bases, with 17 bases sitting between them. CDR1 and CDR2 from the germline V gene are LGHDT and YNNKEL (reference sequence). The CDR3 is made up of 16 amino acids.

The CDR3 region has the DNA TGTGCCAGCAGCCACCGACAGGGGTCGAGGAGTGAAAAACTGTTTTTT. Residues: CASSHRQGSRSEKLFF. The rearrangement links TRBV3-1 (or the pseudogene TRBV3-2) to TRBJ1-4; TRBD1 agrees at 8 bases. Per germline, CDR1 LGHDT and CDR2 YNNKEL (reference sequence). The CDR3 extends over 16 amino acids. Trimming took 3 bases from V and 7 from J; bases not matched to a gene: 10.

Turning to this clone: Other DNA sequences within the sample encode an identical CDR3. The chain has TRBV3-1 (or the pseudogene TRBV3-2) and TRBJ2-3, with TRBD2 identical over 8 bases. Looked up from germline, CDR1 is LGHDT and CDR2 is YNNKEL (reference sequence). With 4 bases clipped from V and 3 bases from J, the junction kept 6 bases outside the gene matches. The CDR3 spans 15 residues. Here the CDR3 reads CASSPRGGLTDTQYF. The CDR3 DNA follows: TGTGCCAGCAGCCCCCGGGGGGGCCTAACAGATACGCAGTATTTT.

This rearrangement joins TRBV5-4 to TRBJ2-7; TRBD2 agrees at 9 bases. The CDR3 is made up of 17 amino acids. Per germline, CDR1 SGHNT and CDR2 YYREEE (reference sequence). The junction had 10 bases not matched to a gene; V was cut back by 1 base and J by 2 bases. CDR3 DNA: TGTGCCAGCAGCTTGCTTCTAGCGGGGTTTTTTACCTACGAGCAGTACTTC. It codes for CASSLLLAGFFTYEQYF.

This rearrangement joins TRBV7-2 to TRBJ1-1, with a weak D call TRBD1 (5 bases). The CDR3 is 13 amino acids. Looked up from germline, CDR1 is SGHTA and CDR2 is FQGNSA. V shed 6 bases and J shed 1 base, with 9 bases lying between them. The CDR3 loop is CASRVQENTEAFF. DNA of the CDR3: TGTGCCAGCAGAGTACAGGAGAACACTGAAGCTTTCTTT.

The chain employs TRBV16 and TRBJ2-1; 7 bases fit TRBD2. Unmatched junction bases numbered 4, after V lost 2 bases and J lost 9 bases. In germline, CDR1 is KGHSY, CDR2 FQNENV. This CDR3 is built from 13 residues. This CDR3 is CASSQRGVGEQFF. The CDR3, as DNA: TGTGCCAGCAGCCAACGGGGGGTTGGTGAGCAGTTCTTC.

The rearrangement joins TRBV19 to TRBJ1-2, with TRBD1 as a possible D gene (6 bases). Trimming removed 7 bases from V and 7 bases from J, with 10 bases in between. This CDR3 has 11 residues. Looked up from germline, CDR1 is LNHDA and CDR2 is SQIVND (reference sequence). The CDR3 DNA follows: TGTGCCAGTATGAGGGGGTTTGGCTACACCTTC. It translates to CASMRGFGYTF.

V and J are TRBV20-1 and TRBJ1-2, with D possibly being TRBD1 (5 bases). Trimming left V 7 bases short and J 4 bases short, with 10 bases between. The CDR3 covers 11 residues. From germline, CDR1 is DFQATT and CDR2 SNEGSKA (reference sequence). CDR3 in DNA: TGCAGTGGGAAGACAGTCTATGGCTACACCTTC. This sequence encodes CSGKTVYGYTF.

The V gene is TRBV10-1, the J gene TRBJ1-2; 8 nucleotides line up with TRBD1. Germline V CDR1 and CDR2: WNHNN, SYGVQD (reference sequence). The V segment lost 9 bases and the J segment 6 bases; nucleotides outside the gene matches: 9. The CDR3 extends over 13 amino acids. CDR3 in DNA: TGCGCCAGACTTTATAAGGACAGGGATGGCTACACCTTC. As protein: CARLYKDRDGYTF.

The chain employs TRBV5-1 and TRBJ1-2, with 11 bases aligning to TRBD1. Unmatched junction bases numbered 4, after V lost 0 bases and J lost 6 bases. Germline V CDR1 and CDR2: SGHRS, YFSETQ. This CDR3 is built from 15 residues. The DNA of the CDR3 is TGCGCCAGCAGCTTGGTTGGGACAGGGGGAGATGGCTACACCTTC. Translating gives CASSLVGTGGDGYTF.

The rearrangement joins TRBV3-1 (or the pseudogene TRBV3-2) to TRBJ2-1, with a possible D match to TRBD2 (5 bases). Germline V gene lookup returns CDR1 LGHDT and CDR2 YNNKEL (reference sequence). CDR3 length: 13 residues. Trimming shortened V by 4 bases and J by 5 bases, and 9 bases separated the two germline ends. The CDR3 bases are TGTGCCAGCAGCCCTGGACTGGACAATGAGCAGTTCTTC. This codes for CASSPGLDNEQFF.

A few counts support this clone. The chain couples TRBV9 to TRBJ1-2; possible D gene TRBD1, 6 bases. V was pared by 0 bases and J by 4 bases, with 10 bases between. The CDR3 runs to 14 residues. CDR1 and CDR2 (germline): SGDLS, YYNGEE. Here the CDR3 reads CASSVGEGGYGYTF. CDR3 nucleotides: TGTGCCAGCAGCGTAGGGGAAGGGGGCTATGGCTACACCTTC.

As for this clone: This sample includes further DNA sequences coding for the same CDR3. This chain uses TRBV2 with TRBJ1-5, with 7 bases lining up with TRBD1. Germline CDR1 is SNHLY and CDR2 is FYNNEI. CDR3 length: 12 amino acids. V shed 8 bases and J 7 bases; nucleotides not matched to a gene: 5. The CDR3 protein is CASRQGGQPQHF. DNA of the CDR3: TGTGCCAGCCGACAGGGAGGACAGCCCCAGCATTTT.

The chain has TRBV6-5 and TRBJ1-3; weak D call: TRBD1 (6 bases). Germline CDR1 MNHEY, CDR2 SVGAGI. Trimming took off 5 bases at V and 3 bases at J, with 11 bases between the two ends. The CDR3 is 14 residues long. Here the CDR3 reads CASSPGTFGNTIYF. The CDR3 bases are TGTGCCAGCAGTCCCGGGACATTTGGAAACACCATATATTTT.

Only one count was recorded for this clone. The gene calls are TRBV20-1 and TRBJ1-5; perhaps TRBD1 as D (5 bases). Trimming pared 3 bases from V and 0 bases from J, leaving 12 bases between. The CDR3 extends over 15 amino acids. CDR1 is DFQATT and CDR2 is SNEGSKA in the germline V gene (reference sequence). CDR3 coding DNA: TGCAGTGCTAGTGTCGGGGGAGATAGCAATCAGCCCCAGCATTTT. It specifies CSASVGGDSNQPQHF.

The chain joins TRBV11-1 to TRBJ1-1; 7 positions agree with TRBD1. CDR1 and CDR2 (germline): SGHAT, FQDESV (reference sequence). Trimming took 0 bases from V and 4 from J; bases not matched to a gene: 2. The CDR3 contains 14 residues. Written as DNA, the CDR3 is TGTGCCAGCAGCTTAGCTGGACAGGCCACTGAAGCTTTCTTT. Protein product: CASSLAGQATEAFF.

The chain combines TRBV5-1 with TRBJ1-6; perhaps TRBD1 as D (6 bases). The CDR3 spans 15 residues. The germline CDR1 and CDR2 sequences are SGHRS and YFSETQ. V lost 0 bases to trimming and J lost 8 bases, with 12 bases between them. The CDR3 region is CASSLASGEHSPLHF. The CDR3, as DNA: TGCGCCAGCAGCTTGGCTTCAGGGGAACATTCACCCCTCCACTTT.

This chain uses TRBV7-2 with TRBJ2-7; TRBD2 might be the D (7 bases). CDR1 and CDR2 (germline): SGHTA, FQGNSA. The CDR3 totals 15 residues. Trimming took 8 bases from V and 5 from J, leaving 22 bases between them. In DNA form, the CDR3 reads TGTGCCAGCCGTCCCTTGGGGGGGGCTATACACGAGCAGTACTTC. Its protein product is CASRPLGGAIHEQYF.

V gene TRBV18 combines with J gene TRBJ2-7; TRBD1 aligns across 7 bases. The CDR3 covers 15 residues. The trim removed 3 bases at V and 2 bases at J, leaving 7 bases unmatched. Germline V lookup: CDR1 KGHSH, CDR2 LQKENI. The CDR3 nucleotides read TGTGCCAGCTCACCGGGACAGCCGCTTACCTACGAGCAGTACTTC. This encodes CASSPGQPLTYEQYF. The full variable domain, rest sourced from reference TRBV18 and TRBJ2-7, is NAGVMQNPRHLVRRRGQEARLRCSPMKGHSHVYWYRQLPEEGLKFMVYLQKENIIDESGMPKERFSAEFPKEGPSILRIQQVVRGDSAAYFCASSPGQPLTYEQYFGPGTRLTVT.